This TCR beta chain derives from a study of cytomegalovirus exposure and HLA in healthy donors. Notes on the study in general: Accurate HLA-A and HLA-B prediction from TCR beta sequences was reported for most subjects. Specificity for CMV antigens was confirmed in vitro for three of the CMV-associated chains. Cytomegalovirus status was reportedly diagnosed by the classifier with high sensitivity and specificity. Listed as cytomegalovirus-associated were around 160 TCR beta chains.

Amplification used 60 Vbeta primers and 13 Jbeta primers. Clones were sequenced by immunoSEQ multiplex PCR, and TCRdb holds only the in-frame ones, with some missing. This sample's table has around 100,000 clones. Remarks on this clone: Its cognate antigen is unknown.

CDR1 SGHRS and CDR2 YFSETQ come from the germline V gene. CDR3 length: 14 amino acids. Trimming left V 4 bases short and J 0 bases short, with 7 bases between. Source material: PBMCs. This chain links TRBV5-1 with TRBJ2-2; no firm D call. This clonotype originated in a man aged 35 to 55 in good health and CMV-seronegative. CDR3 DNA sequence: TGCGCCAGCAGCGTCAATGCGAACACCGGGGAGCTGTTTTTT. Protein product: CASSVNANTGELFF.